A selection of T cell receptor beta chains follows, all from one sample in a study of a mutant IDH1 vaccine in newly diagnosed glioma. Which antigens these TCRs recognize remains unknown. Data came from immunoSEQ multiplex PCR; TCRdb stores just in-frame clones and leaves some out. This sample carries 50,000 or so clones, about 88% of them seen once, and the ten largest clones take about 4%. Sample: PBMCs, taken from a glioma patient whose treatment included an IDH1 peptide vaccine. These receptors all stem from a young woman with glioma. Some clones in this sample may be carry-over from other donors' samples. The CDR3 runs from the conserved cysteine through the conserved F or W. D genes are given only for firm matches. Clone size is given for some rows only: seen once, a few or many times, or a class if the clone is expanded.

j_call	v_call	clone_size	d_call	cdr3_nt	cdr3_aa
TRBJ1-2	TRBV19	NA	TRBD1	TGTGCCAGTAGACCCGGACAGGGAGGCGGCTATGGCTACACCTTC	CASRPGQGGGYGYTF
TRBJ2-7	TRBV19	NA	TRBD1	TGTGCCAGTAGTGGGGGAGGGACAGGGCTTCCCTACGAGCAGTACTTC	CASSGGGTGLPYEQYF
TRBJ2-1	TRBV5-6	NA	NA	TGTGCCAGCAGCCCCGCGGATGAGCAGTTCTTC	CASSPADEQFF
TRBJ2-7	TRBV5-6	NA	NA	TGTGCCAGCAGCTTGGGAGGGCTTGGGGTCGAGCAGTACTTC	CASSLGGLGVEQYF
TRBJ2-3	TRBV10-3	NA	NA	TGTGCCATCAGTGAGTCACAAGTAGATACGCAGTATTTT	CAISESQVDTQYF
TRBJ2-7	TRBV28	few	TRBD1	TGTGCCAGCAGTTGGCTCGGGACAGCGACCTACGAGCAGTACTTC	CASSWLGTATYEQYF
TRBJ2-7	TRBV28	NA	NA	TGTGCCAGCAGTTTAGACGCCTACGAGCAGTACTTC	CASSLDAYEQYF
TRBJ2-5	TRBV5-1	NA	TRBD1	TGCGCCAGCAGCTGGTACCAGGGGGCGAGCCAAGAGACCCAGTACTTC	CASSWYQGASQETQYF
TRBJ2-5	TRBV2	NA	NA	TGTGCCAGCAGGGGCGGGATTATGGAGACCCAGTACTTC	CASRGGIMETQYF
TRBJ2-7	TRBV10-2	NA	TRBD1	TGCGCCAGCACACCAGGGACAGCAAAATCCTACGAGCAGTACTTC	CASTPGTAKSYEQYF
TRBJ2-5	TRBV11-2	NA	TRBD2	TGTGCCAGCAGCCGGGGGGTTCAGGGTCAAGAGACCCAGTACTTC	CASSRGVQGQETQYF
TRBJ2-2	TRBV15	NA	NA	TGTGCCACCAGCAGGGGGGTAGGCGGGGAGCTGTTTTTT	CATSRGVGGELFF
TRBJ2-2	TRBV18	NA	NA	TGTGCCAGCTCACCACTGGACGTATTGGGTCTTAGCTCTCTGGCGCTGTTTTTT	CASSPLDVLGLSSLALFF
TRBJ2-7	TRBV6-6	NA	TRBD2	TGTGCCAGCAGTTACCAACTAGCGGGTATCTACGAGCAGTACTTC	CASSYQLAGIYEQYF
TRBJ2-7	TRBV19	NA	NA	TGTGCCAGTAGTATAGACCTTGGTGGCCTGAACGGGGACGGGCAGTACTTC	CASSIDLGGLNGDGQYF
TRBJ1-4	TRBV18	NA	NA	TGTGCCAGCTCGCTAACCACCGAGGCTAATGAAAAACTGTTTTTT	CASSLTTEANEKLFF
TRBJ1-3	TRBV28	NA	NA	TGTGCCAGCGTACCAGGGTCATCTGGAAACACCATATATTTT	CASVPGSSGNTIYF
TRBJ2-7	TRBV29-1	NA	NA	TGCAGCGTTGGGGGCAGGTCTACGACCTACGAGCAGTACTTC	CSVGGRSTTYEQYF
TRBJ2-7	TRBV5-4	NA	NA	TGTGCCAGCAGCTTTGCCTACGAGCAGTACTTC	CASSFAYEQYF
TRBJ1-3	TRBV19	few	NA	TGTGCCAGTACTGTCTCGAGGGCCCAGTCTGGAAACACCATATATTTT	CASTVSRAQSGNTIYF
TRBJ1-1	TRBV18	NA	NA	TGTGCCAGCTCACCAGGGGGCCAGGGAACTGAAGCTTTCTTT	CASSPGGQGTEAFF
TRBJ2-5	TRBV5-6	NA	NA	TGTGCCAGCAGCCCTTCCAGGGGAACGGTAGAGACCCAGTACTTC	CASSPSRGTVETQYF
TRBJ1-1	TRBV5-6	NA	NA	TGTGCCAGCAGCATAGGGGGAATGAACACTGAAGCTTTCTTT	CASSIGGMNTEAFF
TRBJ2-6	TRBV7-2	NA	NA	TGTGCCAGCAGTTTTGCAAGCGGGGCCAACGTCCTGACTTTC	CASSFASGANVLTF
TRBJ1-1	TRBV5-1	NA	NA	TGCGCCAGCAGCTTTTCCCACGGGTTGAACACTGAAGCTTTCTTT	CASSFSHGLNTEAFF
TRBJ2-3	TRBV4-2	NA	TRBD2	TGTGCCAGCAGCCACCGATTAGATGGACTAGCGGAGGATAATACGCAGTATTTT	CASSHRLDGLAEDNTQYF
TRBJ2-7	TRBV2	NA	NA	TGTGCCAGCAGTGAGGTACTAGTTAGAGAGCAGTACTTC	CASSEVLVREQYF
TRBJ2-2	TRBV30	NA	NA	TGTGCCTGGAGTGTACCGAACACCAACACCGGGGAGCTGTTTTTT	CAWSVPNTNTGELFF
TRBJ2-7	TRBV6-1	NA	NA	TGTGCCAGCAGTGAACAGTCTTCCTACGAGCAGTACTTC	CASSEQSSYEQYF
TRBJ1-2	TRBV6-6	NA	NA	TGTGCCAGCTCGGGCTTGAAGGTTATCTTC	CASSGLKVIF
TRBJ2-6	TRBV5-5	NA	NA	TGTGCCAGCAGCTTGCAGAGCTCTGGGGCCAACGTCCTGACTTTC	CASSLQSSGANVLTF
TRBJ2-1	TRBV30	NA	TRBD2	TGTGCCTACCAGCGGGAGGGGCTCTACAATGAGCAGTTCTTC	CAYQREGLYNEQFF
TRBJ1-5	TRBV20-1	medium-sized	NA	TGCAGTGCTAGTGGGCAGCCCCAGCATTTT	CSASGQPQHF
TRBJ1-2	TRBV28	NA	NA	TGTGCCAGCAGTTTTCCCTGGGGCTATGGCTACACCTTC	CASSFPWGYGYTF
TRBJ2-7	TRBV28	NA	NA	TGTGCCAGCAGCCAATCGACAGGGAGGTACGAGCAGTACTTC	CASSQSTGRYEQYF
TRBJ1-1	TRBV6-4	NA	TRBD1	TGTGCCAGCAGTGCCTCCCCGGACAGGTTGAACACTGAAGCTTTCTTT	CASSASPDRLNTEAFF
TRBJ1-1	TRBV6-5	NA	NA	TGTGCCAGCAGTTACCGAGTAGGGACTCGGTCTGAAGCTTTCTTT	CASSYRVGTRSEAFF
TRBJ2-3	TRBV4-1	NA	NA	TGCGCCAGCAGCCAAGGATACAGAGATACGCAGTATTTT	CASSQGYRDTQYF
TRBJ2-7	TRBV11-3	NA	TRBD2	TGTGCCAGCAGCCGGGGACTAGCGGGAGACGAGCAGTACTTC	CASSRGLAGDEQYF
TRBJ2-3	TRBV19	NA	NA	TGTGCCAGTAGGACGGGGAGCACAGATACGCAGTATTTT	CASRTGSTDTQYF
TRBJ1-2	TRBV6-1	NA	NA	TGTGCCAGCAGTGGATGGGGAGGGAACTATGGCTACACCTTC	CASSGWGGNYGYTF
TRBJ1-5	TRBV7-9	NA	NA	TGTGCCAGCAGATCCGCCGGCGATCAGCCCCAGCATTTT	CASRSAGDQPQHF
TRBJ2-1	TRBV6-1	NA	TRBD2	TGTGCCAGCAGATATTTACTAGCGCAGTACAATGAGCAGTTCTTC	CASRYLLAQYNEQFF
TRBJ1-2	TRBV18	NA	TRBD1	TGTGCCAGCTCACCCCGACAGGGGGCGCGTGGCTACACCTTC	CASSPRQGARGYTF
TRBJ1-1	TRBV7-2	few	NA	TGTGCCAGCAGCCCGGGACGTCAGACTGAAGCTTTCTTT	CASSPGRQTEAFF
TRBJ2-1	TRBV4-2	NA	TRBD2	TGTGCCAGCAGCCAAGAATATCGCCTAGCGGTGGGCAATGAGCAGTTCTTC	CASSQEYRLAVGNEQFF
TRBJ2-7	TRBV27	NA	TRBD2	TGTGCCAGCAGTTTATCGTCGGCAGGGCTCTTGAGCGGGAGAGCCAGGGGAGAGCAGTACTTC	CASSLSSAGLLSGRARGEQYF
TRBJ2-7	TRBV4-1	NA	TRBD1	TGCGCCAGCAGCCACCGGGACAGTACCTACGAGCAGTACTTC	CASSHRDSTYEQYF
TRBJ2-7	TRBV4-1	NA	TRBD2	TGCGCCAGCAGCGAAGGGGGCGGGAGGGGCTACGAGCAGTACTTC	CASSEGGGRGYEQYF
TRBJ1-1	TRBV11-2	NA	NA	TGTGCCAGCAGCTTAGGGACGGGCACTGAAGCTTTCTTT	CASSLGTGTEAFF
TRBJ1-1	TRBV10-3	NA	NA	TGTGCCATTGGACAGCTGAACACTGAAGCTTTCTTT	CAIGQLNTEAFF
TRBJ2-7	TRBV4-1	NA	NA	TGCGCCAGCAGCCCCAGGGACCCCTCCTACGAGCAGTACTTC	CASSPRDPSYEQYF